The present entry profiles one T cell receptor beta chain with its context. Some clones are missing from TCRdb's copy, which holds only in-frame ones; the method was immunoSEQ multiplex PCR. The sample shows about 2.1 million clones, about 92% of them seen only once. Losses at the gene ends were 4 bases for V and 3 bases for J; bases not matched to a gene: 4. In germline, CDR1 is SGHRS, CDR2 YFSETQ. CDR3 length: 13 amino acids. Terminally differentiated effector memory CD45RA+ cells were left out of the naive CD8 fraction, which was CD45RO-negative and positively selected for CCR7. These data belong to a study of shared clonotypes between healthy human individuals.

The chain links TRBV5-1 to TRBJ2-7; the match to TRBD1 covers 7 bases. Sequencing was performed on naive CD8+ T cells from PBMCs. The origin of this receptor is a young man in good health. Some clones in this sample may be carry-over from other donors' samples. CDR3 in DNA: TGCGCCAGCAGCCCTTGGGACAGCTACGAGCAGTACTTC. This sequence encodes CASSPWDSYEQYF.